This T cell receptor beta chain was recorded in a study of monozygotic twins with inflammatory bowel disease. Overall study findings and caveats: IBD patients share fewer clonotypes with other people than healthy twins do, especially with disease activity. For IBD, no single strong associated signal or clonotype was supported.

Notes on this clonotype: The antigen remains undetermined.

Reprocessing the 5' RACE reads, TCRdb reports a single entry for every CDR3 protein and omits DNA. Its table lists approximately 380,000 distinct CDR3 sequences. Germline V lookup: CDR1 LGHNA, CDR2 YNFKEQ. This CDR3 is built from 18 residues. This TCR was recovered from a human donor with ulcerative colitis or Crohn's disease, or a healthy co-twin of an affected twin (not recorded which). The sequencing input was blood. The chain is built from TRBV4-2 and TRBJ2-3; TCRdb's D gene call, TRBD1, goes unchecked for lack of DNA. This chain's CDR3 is CASSQGARRGGGTDTQYF.